These 6 T cell receptor beta chains were sequenced from one sample in a study of cytomegalovirus exposure and HLA in healthy donors. Both 60 Vbeta primers and 13 Jbeta primers went into the PCR. Using immunoSEQ multiplex PCR, the repertoire was profiled, and TCRdb retains in-frame clones only, with some absent. The table has roughly 150,000 clones, 60% to 85% seen once. The sample comprised PBMCs. Receptors were obtained from a man in his forties in good health and CMV-seropositive.

CDR3 protein: CASTIKGRISYEQYF. CDR3 DNA: TGTGCCAGCACCATCAAAGGGAGGATCTCCTACGAGCAGTACTTC. The chain combines TRBV28 with TRBJ2-7; the D gene is possibly TRBD2 (6 bases). This CDR3 has 15 residues. Germline V gene sequence: CDR1 MDHEN, CDR2 SYDVKM. Trimming removed 7 bases at V and 0 bases at J, with 16 bases between.

The chain uses TRBV7-3 and TRBJ2-7; D possibly corresponds to TRBD2 (5 bases). The CDR3 consists of 13 residues. Germline-derived CDR1 and CDR2 are SGHTA and FQGTGA. The germline V and J ends were trimmed by 2 bases and 3 bases, with 8 bases remaining between them. CDR3 coding DNA: TGTGCCAGCAGCTTAGACGGGGACTACGAGCAGTACTTC. It yields the protein CASSLDGDYEQYF.

The chain has TRBV19 and TRBJ2-1; the D gene is possibly TRBD2 (5 bases). The germline V gene encodes CDR1 LNHDA and CDR2 SQIVND (reference sequence). The CDR3 length is 12 residues. Trimming took 3 bases from V and 8 from J, leaving 8 bases between them. CDR3 sequence: CASSISRDEQFF. The CDR3 coding sequence is TGTGCCAGTAGTATCTCGAGGGATGAGCAGTTCTTC.

The chain combines TRBV6-1 with TRBJ2-1, with 8 bases matching TRBD2. V lost 4 bases, J lost 15 bases, and 11 bases stayed unmatched. The CDR3 sequence is 13 residues long. Germline CDR1 is MNHNS and CDR2 is SASEGT. CDR3 residues: CASSGEAGAKGFF. For the CDR3, the DNA is TGTGCCAGCAGTGGCGAAGCGGGAGCTAAGGGGTTCTTC.

The table lists this clone with a few counts. CDR3 DNA: TGTGCCAGCAGGGGACTAGCGCACAATGAGCAGTTCTTC. Translation gives CASRGLAHNEQFF. The chain recombines TRBV13 with TRBJ2-1; 10 bases agree with TRBD2. CDR1 and CDR2 (germline): PRHDT, FYEKMQ (reference sequence). The V segment lost 6 bases and the J segment 5 bases; nucleotides outside the gene matches: 1. This CDR3 contains 13 residues.

This chain joins TRBV27 and TRBJ2-7; 10 bases align to TRBD1. CDR3 length: 15 residues. The trim removed 4 bases at V and 3 bases at J, leaving 6 bases unmatched. Germline assignment: CDR1 MNHEY and CDR2 SMNVEV (reference sequence). CDR3 in amino acids: CASSSTGTGDYEQYF. For the CDR3, the DNA is TGTGCCAGCAGTTCAACCGGGACAGGGGACTACGAGCAGTACTTC.